This T cell receptor beta chain was captured in a study of vaccination and CD4 T cells after COVID-19. Study as a whole: SARS-CoV-2, HCoV-NL63, HCoV-OC43 and HCoV-229E supplied the overlapping spike peptides used to stimulate cells.

Treatment of the sample: 10-day PBMC culture with coronavirus spike peptide pools or control peptides (ViraFEST assay). The Oncomine TCR Beta short-read assay sequenced DNA from cultured CD4+ T cells. TCRdb reanalysed the PCR reads using MiXCR and keeps one entry per CDR3 protein. The sample records around 3,000 distinct CDR3 sequences, around 50% being singletons. In its sample, this clonotype was seen a few times. Its antigen remains unidentified. The V and J ends lost 5 bases and 4 bases, in that order; junction bases with no gene match: 9. CDR1 is SGHRS, CDR2 YFSETQ, per germline. CDR3 size: 15 residues.

The receptor was derived from a human donor who had recovered from COVID-19. The sample consisted of CD4+ T cells from blood, cultured in vitro. This chain joins TRBV5-1 and TRBJ2-1; 7 bases map to TRBD2. The CDR3, as DNA: TGCGCCAGCAGTCCGGCTGGGACTACTTACAATGAGCAGTTCTTC. Encoded protein: CASSPAGTTYNEQFF.